This T cell receptor beta chain derives from a study of STAT3 mutations in large granular lymphocyte leukemia. Looking at the study overall: Roughly half the longitudinally sequenced T-LGLL patients had canonical STAT3 mutations.

Regarding this clone: No antigen is known for it.

V lost 6 bases and J lost 8, with 10 bases in between. The CDR3 runs to 11 residues. CDR1 is KGHSH, CDR2 LQKENI, per germline. Whole-study findings and limits: After therapy, about 30% of the 18 patients switched clonotypes, all new clones STAT3 wild type. Every T-LGLL patient had at least one immunodominant TCRbeta clonotype.

Method: immunoSEQ multiplex PCR; TCRdb's copy keeps in-frame clones and lacks some. The data show under 10,000 clones, roughly 90% seen once. This TCR derives from an elderly man with T-cell large granular lymphocyte leukemia. Some clones in this sample may be carry-over from other donors' samples. The sequenced sample consisted of peripheral blood mononuclear cells. The rearrangement links TRBV18 to TRBJ1-2; D gene ambiguous. CDR3 nucleotide sequence: TGTGCCAGCTCCATTGGTGAGGGCTACACCTTC. Translating it yields CASSIGEGYTF.